This T cell receptor (beta chain) derives from a study of somatic mutations in cytotoxic T cells in rheumatoid arthritis. As for the study in general: Including V beta1+ cells that were sequenced for TCRB, some T-cell populations stained with V beta antibodies were flow-sorted at nearly 100% purity.

Magnetic beads with positive selection isolated CD4+ and CD8+ fractions, whose purity was verified by flow cytometry. Assay: immunoSEQ multiplex PCR; the TCRdb copy retains only in-frame clones and omits some. The top ten clones hold nearly 9% of a sample with around 19,000 clones, around 80% of them seen once. This clone was recorded once. Sequenced sample: CD8+ T cells sorted from blood. This TCR came from an adult with rheumatoid arthritis.

CDR3 residues: CAWSVRPGNPNYGYTF. CDR3 in DNA: TGTGCCTGGAGTGTACGACCCGGGAACCCTAACTATGGCTACACCTTC. V is TRBV30 and J is TRBJ1-2; no clear D. V shed 0 bases and J shed 0 bases, with 14 bases lying between them. The CDR3 is 16 residues long. Germline assignment: CDR1 GTSNPN and CDR2 SVGIG (reference sequence). Full variable domain (rest looked up from reference TRBV30 and TRBJ1-2): SQTIHQWPATLVQPVGSPLSLECTVEGTSNPNLYWYRQAAGRGLQLLFYSVGIGQISSEVPQNLSASRPQDRQFILSSKKLLLSDSGFYLCAWSVRPGNPNYGYTFGSGTRLTVV.